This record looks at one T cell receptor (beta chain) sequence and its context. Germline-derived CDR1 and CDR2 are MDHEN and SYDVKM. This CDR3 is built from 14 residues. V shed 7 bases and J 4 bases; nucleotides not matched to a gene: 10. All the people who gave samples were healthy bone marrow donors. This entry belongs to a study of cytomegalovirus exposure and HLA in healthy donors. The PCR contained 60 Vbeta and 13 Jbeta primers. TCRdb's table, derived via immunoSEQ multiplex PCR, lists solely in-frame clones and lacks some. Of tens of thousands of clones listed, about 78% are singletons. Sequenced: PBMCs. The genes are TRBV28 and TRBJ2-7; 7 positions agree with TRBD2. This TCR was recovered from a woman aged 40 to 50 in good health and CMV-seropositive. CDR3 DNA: TGTGCCAGCACTCAAGCCGGGGGGACTTACGAGCAGTACTTC. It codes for CASTQAGGTYEQYF. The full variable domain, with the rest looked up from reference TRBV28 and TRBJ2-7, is DVKVTQSSRYLVKRTGEKVFLECVQDMDHENMFWYRQDPGLGLRLIYFSYDVKMKEKGDIPEGYSVSREKKERFSLILESASTNQTSMYLCASTQAGGTYEQYFGPGTRLTVT.